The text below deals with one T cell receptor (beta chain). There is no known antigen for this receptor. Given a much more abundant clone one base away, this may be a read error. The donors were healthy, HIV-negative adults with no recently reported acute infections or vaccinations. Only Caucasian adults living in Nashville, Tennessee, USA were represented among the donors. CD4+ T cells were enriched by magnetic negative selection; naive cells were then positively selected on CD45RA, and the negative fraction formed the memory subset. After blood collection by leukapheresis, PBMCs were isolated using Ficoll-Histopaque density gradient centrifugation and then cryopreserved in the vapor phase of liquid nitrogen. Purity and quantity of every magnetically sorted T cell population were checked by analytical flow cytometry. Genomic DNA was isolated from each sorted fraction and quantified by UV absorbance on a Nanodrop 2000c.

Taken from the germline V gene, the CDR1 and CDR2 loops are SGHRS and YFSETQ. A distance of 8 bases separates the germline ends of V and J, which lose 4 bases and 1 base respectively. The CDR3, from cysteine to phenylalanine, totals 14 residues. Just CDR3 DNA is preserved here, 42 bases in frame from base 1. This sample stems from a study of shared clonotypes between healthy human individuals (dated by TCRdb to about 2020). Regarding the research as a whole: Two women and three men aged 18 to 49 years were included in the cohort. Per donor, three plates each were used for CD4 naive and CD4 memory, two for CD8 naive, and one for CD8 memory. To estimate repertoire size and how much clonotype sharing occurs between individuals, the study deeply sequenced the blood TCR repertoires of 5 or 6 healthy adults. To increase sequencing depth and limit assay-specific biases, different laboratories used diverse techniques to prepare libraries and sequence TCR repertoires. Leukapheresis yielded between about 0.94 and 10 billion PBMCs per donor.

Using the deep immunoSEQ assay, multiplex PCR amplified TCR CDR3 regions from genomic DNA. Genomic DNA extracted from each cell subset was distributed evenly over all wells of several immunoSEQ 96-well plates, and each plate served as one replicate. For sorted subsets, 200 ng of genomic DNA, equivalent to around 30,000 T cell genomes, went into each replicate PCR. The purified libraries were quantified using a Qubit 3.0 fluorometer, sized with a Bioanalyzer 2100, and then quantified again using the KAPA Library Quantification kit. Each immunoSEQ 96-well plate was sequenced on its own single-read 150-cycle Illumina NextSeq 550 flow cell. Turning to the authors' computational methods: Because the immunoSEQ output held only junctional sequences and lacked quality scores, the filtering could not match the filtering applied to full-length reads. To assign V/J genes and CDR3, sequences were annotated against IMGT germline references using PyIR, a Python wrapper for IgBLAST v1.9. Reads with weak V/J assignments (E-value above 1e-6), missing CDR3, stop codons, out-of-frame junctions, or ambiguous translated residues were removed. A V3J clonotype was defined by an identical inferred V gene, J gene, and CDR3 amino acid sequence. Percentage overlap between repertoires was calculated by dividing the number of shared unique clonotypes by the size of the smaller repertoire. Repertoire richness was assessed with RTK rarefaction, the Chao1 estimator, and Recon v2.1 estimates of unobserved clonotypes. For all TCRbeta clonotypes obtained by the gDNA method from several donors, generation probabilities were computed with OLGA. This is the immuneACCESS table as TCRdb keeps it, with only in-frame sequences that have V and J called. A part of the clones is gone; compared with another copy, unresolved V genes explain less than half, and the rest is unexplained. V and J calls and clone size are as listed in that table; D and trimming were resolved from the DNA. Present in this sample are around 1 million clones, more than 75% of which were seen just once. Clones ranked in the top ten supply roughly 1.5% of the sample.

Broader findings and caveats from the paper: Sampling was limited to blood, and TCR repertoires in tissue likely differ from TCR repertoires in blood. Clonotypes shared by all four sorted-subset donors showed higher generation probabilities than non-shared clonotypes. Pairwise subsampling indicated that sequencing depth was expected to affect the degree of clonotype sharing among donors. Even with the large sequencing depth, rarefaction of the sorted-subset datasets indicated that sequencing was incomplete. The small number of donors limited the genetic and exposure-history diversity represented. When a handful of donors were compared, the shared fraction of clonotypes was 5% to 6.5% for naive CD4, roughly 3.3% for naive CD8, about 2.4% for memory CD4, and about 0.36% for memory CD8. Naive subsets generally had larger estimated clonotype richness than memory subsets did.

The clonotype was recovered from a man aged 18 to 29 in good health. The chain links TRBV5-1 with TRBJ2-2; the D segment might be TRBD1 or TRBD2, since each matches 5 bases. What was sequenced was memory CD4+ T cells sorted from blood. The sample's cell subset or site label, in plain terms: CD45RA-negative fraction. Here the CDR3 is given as CASSRDGNTGELFF. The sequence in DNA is TGCGCCAGCAGCAGGGACGGGAACACCGGGGAGCTGTTTTTT.